These T cell receptor beta chains were read from a single sample in a study of CD8+CD57+ T cells in acquired aplastic anemia. TCRdb recomputed calls from the reads with MiXCR, one row per CDR3 protein. The sample records 250,000 to 350,000 distinct CDR3 sequences, about 50% being singletons. The specimen was sorted CD4+, CD8+, or CD8+CD57+ T cells (not recorded which) from PBMCs. The receptors come from a human donor with aplastic anemia. The CDR3 runs from the conserved cysteine through the conserved F or W. D genes are given only for firm matches. Not every row has a clone size; where given, it reads once, few, many or a size class.

J gene | clone size | V gene | D gene | CDR3 protein | CDR3 DNA
TRBJ2-1 | many | TRBV19 | NA | CASSTRSAYNEQFF | TGTGCCAGTAGTACAAGGTCGGCCTACAATGAGCAGTTCTTC
TRBJ1-1 | NA | TRBV7-8 | NA | CASRPGILNTEAFF | TGTGCCAGCCGTCCGGGGATTTTGAACACTGAAGCTTTCTTT
TRBJ2-3 | many | TRBV20-1 | NA | CSARSRTDTQYF | TGCAGTGCTAGAAGTCGGACAGATACGCAGTATTTT
TRBJ2-7 | NA | TRBV2 | TRBD1 | CASSRDRGISYEQYF | TGTGCCAGCAGTCGGGACAGGGGTATCTCCTACGAGCAGTACTTC
TRBJ1-3 | many | TRBV10-1 | NA | CASSESVGNTIYF | TGCGCCAGCAGTGAGTCAGTTGGAAACACCATATATTTT
TRBJ1-6 | NA | TRBV7-2 | TRBD1 | CASSRNTGTGVSPLHF | TGTGCCAGCAGCCGAAACACCGGGACAGGGGTTTCACCCCTCCACTTT
TRBJ1-1 | NA | TRBV10-3 | NA | CASSSRLAGGNTEAFF | TGTGCCAGCAGCTCTAGGTTGGCCGGGGGGAACACTGAAGCTTTCTTT
TRBJ2-7 | many | TRBV10-1 | TRBD1 | CASIRGHRGYEQYF | TGCGCCAGCATCCGGGGCCACAGGGGATACGAGCAGTACTTC
TRBJ2-3 | many | TRBV7-3 | NA | CASSLGLRGTDTQYF | TGTGCCAGCAGCTTAGGGCTGCGGGGCACAGATACGCAGTATTTT
TRBJ1-3 | NA | TRBV7-6 | NA | CASSLAESIWGNSGNTIYF | TGTGCCAGCAGCTTAGCAGAAAGCATTTGGGGGAACTCTGGAAACACCATATATTTT
TRBJ2-1 | few | TRBV24-1 | NA | CATSVGQNPLAEQFF | TGTGCCACCAGTGTTGGACAAAACCCCCTTGCCGAGCAGTTCTTC
TRBJ2-2 | many | TRBV19 | NA | CASSPQGTGELFF | TGTGCCAGTAGCCCCCAGGGAACCGGGGAGCTGTTTTTT
TRBJ2-2 | many | TRBV15 | TRBD2 | CATSGKYSGTLTGELFF | TGTGCCACCAGCGGAAAGTATAGCGGGACCCTCACCGGGGAGCTGTTTTTT
TRBJ1-5 | NA | TRBV20-1 | NA | CSASRGYQPQHF | TGCAGTGCCAGCAGAGGATATCAGCCCCAGCATTTT
TRBJ1-5 | NA | TRBV20-1 | NA | CSASRGPQHF | TGCAGTGCTAGCAGGGGGCCCCAGCATTTT
TRBJ1-2 | NA | TRBV2 | TRBD1 | CASSLRQGALGYTF | TGTGCCAGCAGCTTACGACAGGGGGCGCTTGGCTACACCTTC
TRBJ2-2 | many | TRBV25-1 | TRBD2 | CASSDRGLAGDSNTGELFF | TGTGCCAGCAGTGATAGAGGGCTAGCGGGGGACTCGAACACCGGGGAGCTGTTTTTT
TRBJ2-3 | many | TRBV19 | NA | CASRVEASTDTQYF | TGTGCCAGCCGAGTGGAAGCCAGCACAGATACGCAGTATTTT
TRBJ2-5 | many | TRBV20-1 | NA | CSARGGEIQETQYF | TGCAGTGCTAGAGGGGGGGAAATCCAAGAGACCCAGTACTTC
TRBJ2-5 | NA | TRBV10-3 | TRBD1 | CATSAIDRGGEETQYF | TGTGCCACCAGTGCTATCGACAGGGGAGGAGAGGAGACCCAGTACTTC
TRBJ2-2 | NA | TRBV7-2 | TRBD1 | CASTADRPRVGELFF | TGTGCCAGCACCGCGGACAGGCCCAGAGTAGGGGAGCTGTTTTTT
TRBJ2-3 | once | TRBV7-6 | NA | CASSKTGGGTDTQYF | TGTGCCAGCAGTAAAACAGGGGGGGGCACAGATACGCAGTATTTT